A selection of T cell receptor beta chains follows, all from one sample in a study of CD8 T cells in ankylosing spondylitis. MiXCR was run by TCRdb on the 5' RACE reads, yielding one entry per CDR3 protein. The sample contains 700,000 to 1,000,000 distinct CDR3 sequences, 12% of which appear only once. The sequenced sample was blood, either unsorted or a sorted T cell fraction (not recorded which). The receptors were gathered from a male donor with ankylosing spondylitis. The CDR3 runs from the conserved cysteine through the conserved F or W. A D gene is named only where the DNA matches it firmly. Size tells how often a clone was seen (once, few, many) or the class of an expanded clone, and some rows leave it out.

NA,NA,TRBV20-1,TRBJ2-7,CSARGPPDLSYEQYF,TGCAGTGCTAGAGGCCCCCCAGACCTGAGCTACGAGCAGTACTTC
NA,NA,TRBV15,TRBJ2-6,CATSREKGGRSGANVLTF,TGTGCCACCAGCAGAGAGAAAGGCGGACGCTCTGGGGCCAACGTCCTGACTTTC
NA,NA,TRBV9,TRBJ2-5,CASSVGAIQETQYF,TGTGCCAGCAGCGTTGGAGCGATTCAAGAGACCCAGTACTTC
NA,TRBD2,TRBV20-1,TRBJ2-3,CSASHWREGRTDTQYF,TGCAGTGCTAGCCATTGGAGGGAGGGTCGCACAGATACGCAGTATTTT
few,TRBD2,TRBV7-7,TRBJ2-5,CASSLRLAGAGQETQYF,TGTGCTAGCAGCTTAAGACTAGCGGGGGCCGGTCAAGAGACCCAGTACTTC
NA,TRBD1,TRBV20-1,TRBJ1-1,CSASPTGATEAFF,TGCAGTGCTAGCCCGACAGGGGCCACTGAAGCTTTCTTT
NA,NA,TRBV7-2,TRBJ1-6,CASSGTQGSPLHF,TGTGCCAGCAGCGGTACACAGGGATCACCCCTCCACTTT
once,NA,TRBV24-1,TRBJ1-2,CATSPQEVGLYGYTF,TGTGCCACCAGTCCCCAAGAGGTTGGACTCTATGGCTACACCTTC
many,TRBD1,TRBV5-5,TRBJ2-1,CASSITGARRFF,TGTGCCAGCAGCATAACAGGGGCACGTCGGTTCTTC
NA,NA,TRBV6-1,TRBJ2-7,CASSETVLSYEQYF,TGTGCCAGCAGTGAGACGGTACTCTCCTACGAGCAGTACTTC
NA,NA,TRBV6-2/TRBV6-3,TRBJ2-7,CASGSPDSYEQYF,TGTGCCAGCGGGAGCCCCGACTCCTACGAGCAGTACTTC
NA,TRBD2,TRBV7-2,TRBJ2-5,CASSYRGGEETQYF,TGTGCCAGCAGCTACCGGGGGGGCGAAGAGACCCAGTACTTC
NA,NA,TRBV5-1,TRBJ2-5,CASSEGGGKETQYF,TGCGCCAGCAGCGAGGGAGGGGGGAAAGAGACCCAGTACTTC
few,NA,TRBV5-1,TRBJ1-5,CASSLFAGSDQPQHF,TGCGCCAGCAGCTTGTTCGCAGGAAGCGATCAGCCCCAGCATTTT
few,NA,TRBV9,TRBJ1-2,CASGTYGYTF,TGTGCCAGCGGAACATATGGCTACACCTTC
few,NA,TRBV2,TRBJ1-2,CASSVRTRGGDYGYTF,TGTGCCAGCAGTGTTCGTACCAGGGGAGGTGACTATGGCTACACCTTC
many,TRBD1,TRBV20-1,TRBJ1-2,CSTPGTGYGYTF,TGCAGTACTCCCGGGACAGGCTATGGCTACACCTTC
NA,NA,TRBV9,TRBJ2-1,CASSAQTGPYNEQFF,TGTGCCAGCAGCGCCCAGACGGGACCATACAATGAGCAGTTCTTC
NA,NA,TRBV7-2,TRBJ2-7,CASRDGTKGFYEQYF,TGTGCCAGCAGAGATGGGACAAAGGGATTCTACGAGCAGTACTTC
NA,NA,TRBV6-2/TRBV6-3,TRBJ2-3,CASSYVGGSTDTQYF,TGTGCCAGCAGTTATGTGGGGGGAAGCACAGATACGCAGTATTTT
few,TRBD1,TRBV7-2,TRBJ1-2,CASSFDRVEAYGYTF,TGTGCCAGCAGCTTCGACAGGGTCGAGGCTTATGGCTACACCTTC
many,NA,TRBV29-1,TRBJ2-7,CSVTYKRDYSYEQYF,TGCAGCGTTACCTATAAGCGAGACTACTCCTACGAGCAGTACTTC
many,NA,TRBV7-2,TRBJ2-1,CASSLLYNGMEQFF,TGTGCCAGCAGCCTACTCTACAATGGAATGGAGCAGTTCTTC
few,NA,TRBV5-1,TRBJ2-5,CASSQAFMDRETQYF,TGCGCCAGCAGTCAAGCGTTCATGGACCGGGAGACCCAGTACTTC
few,TRBD2,TRBV20-1,TRBJ2-1,CSARELAGVYNEQFF,TGCAGTGCTAGAGAACTAGCGGGGGTCTACAATGAGCAGTTCTTC
few,NA,TRBV12-5,TRBJ2-1,CASGSGDHSYNEQFF,TGTGCTAGTGGTTCCGGGGACCACTCCTACAATGAGCAGTTCTTC
NA,NA,TRBV5-6,TRBJ1-2,CASSPIARDTDYGYTF,TGTGCCAGCAGCCCTATCGCACGGGACACCGACTATGGCTACACCTTC
many,TRBD1,TRBV20-1,TRBJ2-6,CSASIGTGGPANVLTF,TGCAGTGCTAGTATTGGGACAGGCGGACCCGCCAACGTCCTGACTTTC
NA,NA,TRBV20-1,TRBJ2-5,CSASPPFQETQYF,TGCAGTGCTAGTCCACCTTTCCAAGAGACCCAGTACTTC
NA,NA,TRBV9,TRBJ2-5,CASSKGGETQYF,TGTGCCAGCAGTAAAGGGGGAGAGACCCAGTACTTC
few,TRBD2,TRBV7-3,TRBJ2-5,CASSLSGGGAETQYF,TGTGCCAGCAGCTTAAGCGGCGGGGGGGCAGAGACCCAGTACTTC
many,NA,TRBV20-1,TRBJ1-5,CSACGTGNQPQHF,TGCAGTGCTTGCGGGACCGGCAATCAGCCCCAGCATTTT
NA,TRBD1,TRBV20-1,TRBJ2-7,CSAREPRGQDEQYF,TGCAGTGCTAGAGAGCCCAGGGGGCAGGACGAGCAGTACTTC
few,NA,TRBV27,TRBJ2-7,CASSLSGYSYEQYF,TGTGCCAGCAGTTTATCGGGGTACTCCTACGAGCAGTACTTC
NA,TRBD2,TRBV7-2,TRBJ2-7,CASSFASGRSYEQYF,TGTGCCAGCAGCTTCGCTAGCGGGAGGAGCTACGAGCAGTACTTC
few,NA,TRBV25-1,TRBJ2-6,CASSSVSGANVLTF,TGTGCCAGCAGTTCAGTTTCTGGGGCCAACGTCCTGACTTTC
NA,NA,TRBV10-1,TRBJ1-3,CASSGRVGSGGNTIYF,TGCGCCAGCAGTGGACGGGTGGGGAGTGGTGGAAACACCATATATTTT
NA,TRBD2,TRBV18,TRBJ2-1,CASSPPGLADNYNEQFF,TGTGCCAGCTCACCACCGGGACTAGCAGATAACTACAATGAGCAGTTCTTC
few,NA,TRBV20-1,TRBJ2-5,CSARDKGIQETQYF,TGCAGTGCTAGAGATAAGGGGATCCAAGAGACCCAGTACTTC
few,NA,TRBV4-3,TRBJ2-7,CASSHLGSHYEQYF,TGCGCCAGCAGCCATTTGGGGTCCCACTACGAGCAGTACTTC
NA,NA,TRBV7-9,TRBJ2-2,CASSLAGGINTGELFF,TGTGCCAGCAGCTTAGCTGGGGGTATAAACACCGGGGAGCTGTTTTTT
many,TRBD1,TRBV7-8,TRBJ2-7,CASSLGGGGYEQYF,TGTGCCAGCAGCTTAGGAGGGGGCGGCTACGAGCAGTACTTC